Listed below are T cell receptor beta chains from one sample, sequenced in a study of blood T cell repertoires in COVID-19. Using immunoSEQ multiplex PCR, the repertoire was profiled, and TCRdb retains in-frame clones only, with some absent. The data contain 200,000 to 300,000 clones, roughly 90% of them singletons. Specimen: peripheral blood. Receptors originate from a man between 25 and 39 years old with active or convalescent COVID-19. Both conserved end residues are part of each CDR3. Each record gives: CDR3 DNA, CDR3 protein, V gene, D gene, J gene, clone size. D genes are given only for firm matches. Only part of the rows carry a size: once, few, many, or a class if the clone is expanded.

DNA: TGTGCCAGCAGTGTAGGTACACAGGGGTTAGGCTACACCTTC
CDR3: CASSVGTQGLGYTF
V: TRBV2
D: TRBD1
J: TRBJ1-2
size: .

DNA: TGTGCCAGCAGACAGGGGGCCACTGAAGCTTTCTTT
CDR3: CASRQGATEAFF
V: TRBV5-4
D: TRBD1
J: TRBJ1-1
size: .

DNA: TGTGCCAGCAGCTCTAACAGGGGGAATGAGCAGTTCTTC
CDR3: CASSSNRGNEQFF
V: TRBV5-4
D: TRBD1
J: TRBJ2-1
size: .

DNA: TGTGCCAGCAGCTTCGACACAACTAATGAAAAACTGTTTTTT
CDR3: CASSFDTTNEKLFF
V: TRBV5-6
D: .
J: TRBJ1-4
size: once

DNA: TGTGCCAGCAGCTCAGGAGAAGCGGGGGGCCCACTTTACAATGAGCAGTTCTTC
CDR3: CASSSGEAGGPLYNEQFF
V: TRBV7-8
D: TRBD2
J: TRBJ2-1
size: .

DNA: TGTGCCAGCAGTTACTCGATGACAGGGTTTGATCAGCCCCAGCATTTT
CDR3: CASSYSMTGFDQPQHF
V: TRBV6-6
D: TRBD1
J: TRBJ1-5
size: .

DNA: TGTGCCAGCAGCCAAGGATCGGGGGGAGATGGCTACACCTTC
CDR3: CASSQGSGGDGYTF
V: TRBV3-1/TRBV3-2
D: .
J: TRBJ1-2
size: .

DNA: TGTGCCAGTAGACCGCAGGGGGCTTCCTCTGAAGCTTTCTTT
CDR3: CASRPQGASSEAFF
V: TRBV19
D: TRBD1
J: TRBJ1-1
size: once

DNA: TGTGCCAGCAGGAAACCGACAGGGGTGAAGACCCAGTACTTC
CDR3: CASRKPTGVKTQYF
V: TRBV6-5
D: TRBD1
J: TRBJ2-5
size: .

DNA: TGTGCCAGCAGCAAAGCAGGACAGGGGAGGGATGAGCAGTTCTTC
CDR3: CASSKAGQGRDEQFF
V: TRBV21-1
D: .
J: TRBJ2-1
size: .

DNA: TGTGCCAGCAGTTCGAGGGGGCGAGAGACTGAAGCTTTCTTT
CDR3: CASSSRGRETEAFF
V: TRBV27
D: TRBD1
J: TRBJ1-1
size: .

DNA: TGTGCCAGCAGCCAACGGGACAGGGAGCTGTTTTTT
CDR3: CASSQRDRELFF
V: TRBV3-1/TRBV3-2
D: .
J: TRBJ2-2
size: .

DNA: TGTGCCAGCAGGGGACAGGGTTACGGGGAGCAGTTCTTC
CDR3: CASRGQGYGEQFF
V: TRBV6-5
D: TRBD1
J: TRBJ2-1
size: .

DNA: TGTGCCACCTGGACAGCTAATTATAATTCACCCCTCCACTTT
CDR3: CATWTANYNSPLHF
V: TRBV10-3
D: .
J: TRBJ1-6
size: .

DNA: TGTGCCAGCAGCCCACATAGCAATCAGCCCCAGCATTTT
CDR3: CASSPHSNQPQHF
V: TRBV11-2
D: .
J: TRBJ1-5
size: .

DNA: TGTGCCAGCCCGAGTCACCACTATAGCAATCAGCCCCAGCATTTT
CDR3: CASPSHHYSNQPQHF
V: TRBV7-2
D: .
J: TRBJ1-5
size: .

DNA: TGTGCCAGCAGTGACTCGATAACTAGCGGGGGGTGGTCGCGCGCCAAAAACATTCAGTACTTC
CDR3: CASSDSITSGGWSRAKNIQYF
V: TRBV6-4
D: TRBD2
J: TRBJ2-4
size: few

DNA: TGTGCCAGCAGCCATCCGGGTGGCTACACCTTC
CDR3: CASSHPGGYTF
V: TRBV7-8
D: .
J: TRBJ1-2
size: .

DNA: TGTGCCAGCAGCCAAGAGACTTCCTACAATGAGCAGTTCTTC
CDR3: CASSQETSYNEQFF
V: TRBV3-1/TRBV3-2
D: .
J: TRBJ2-1
size: .

DNA: TGTGCCAGCAGCTTAGGTGGCGGGGGGGCCTCCTACGAGCAGTACTTC
CDR3: CASSLGGGGASYEQYF
V: TRBV7-2
D: TRBD2
J: TRBJ2-7
size: .

DNA: TGCGCCAGCAGCTTGGAAGGGGTCGAGATGAGCAATGAGCAGTTCTTC
CDR3: CASSLEGVEMSNEQFF
V: TRBV5-1
D: .
J: TRBJ2-1
size: .

DNA: TGTGCCAGCAGCTTATCGGGGTCTACTTATTCACCCCTCCACTTT
CDR3: CASSLSGSTYSPLHF
V: TRBV7-2
D: .
J: TRBJ1-6
size: .

DNA: TGCGCCAGCAGCCAAGGGGCAGGGGGCAAGTACGAGCAGTACTTC
CDR3: CASSQGAGGKYEQYF
V: TRBV4-3
D: TRBD1
J: TRBJ2-7
size: .

DNA: TGTGCCAGCAGTGAGGGTAAAACTTGGGTACAGGCCCAGCCCCAGCATTTT
CDR3: CASSEGKTWVQAQPQHF
V: TRBV6-1
D: .
J: TRBJ1-5
size: once

DNA: TGTGCCAGCAGCTCGAGGCCGCTCACAGATACGCAGTATTTT
CDR3: CASSSRPLTDTQYF
V: TRBV9
D: .
J: TRBJ2-3
size: few

DNA: TGTGCCAGCAGCTGGGACAGGAACTCTGGAAACACCATATATTTT
CDR3: CASSWDRNSGNTIYF
V: TRBV5-4
D: TRBD1
J: TRBJ1-3
size: .

DNA: TGCGCCAGCAGCCCCGGGACAGGGAGTTTGTTAGATGAAAAACTGTTTTTT
CDR3: CASSPGTGSLLDEKLFF
V: TRBV5-1
D: TRBD1
J: TRBJ1-4
size: .

DNA: TGTGCCAGCAGCTTAGCGGGGGGAAAAGATACGCAGTATTTT
CDR3: CASSLAGGKDTQYF
V: TRBV7-6
D: .
J: TRBJ2-3
size: .

DNA: TGTGCCAGCAGCCAAGGAGTGATCAGGACAGTCAGCTCCTACGAGCAGTACTTC
CDR3: CASSQGVIRTVSSYEQYF
V: TRBV3-1/TRBV3-2
D: .
J: TRBJ2-7
size: .

DNA: TGTGCCACCAGCAGAGATCTCCCAGGGTCGCTTACGCAGTATTTT
CDR3: CATSRDLPGSLTQYF
V: TRBV15
D: .
J: TRBJ2-3
size: .

DNA: TGTGCCAGCAGTTACGAGGGCACGAACTACGAGCAGTACTTC
CDR3: CASSYEGTNYEQYF
V: TRBV6-5
D: .
J: TRBJ2-7
size: .

DNA: TGTGCCAGCAGCTTGGCTGGGGGGACTAGCACAGATACGCAGTATTTT
CDR3: CASSLAGGTSTDTQYF
V: TRBV5-4
D: .
J: TRBJ2-3
size: .

DNA: TGTGCCAGCAGTGAAGTGACTAGCGGGGAGGATACGCAGTATTTT
CDR3: CASSEVTSGEDTQYF
V: TRBV6-1
D: TRBD2
J: TRBJ2-3
size: .

DNA: TGTGCCAGCAGTCAGACTAGCGGGGGGGCAAATGAGCAGTTCTTC
CDR3: CASSQTSGGANEQFF
V: TRBV6-4
D: TRBD2
J: TRBJ2-1
size: .

DNA: TGTGCCAGCAGTTCCCCGGGATACATGAACACTGAAGCTTTCTTT
CDR3: CASSSPGYMNTEAFF
V: TRBV27
D: .
J: TRBJ1-1
size: .

DNA: TGTGCCAGCAGCCAAGAAATGGGTAGGGAGGGGTATTCACCCCTCCACTTT
CDR3: CASSQEMGREGYSPLHF
V: TRBV3-1/TRBV3-2
D: .
J: TRBJ1-6
size: .

DNA: TGTGCCAGCTCGCCGAGGGCAGGTGACACAGATACGCAGTATTTT
CDR3: CASSPRAGDTDTQYF
V: TRBV18
D: .
J: TRBJ2-3
size: .

DNA: TGTGCCAGCAGAGCGGACAGGGGCGGCAATCAGCCCCAGCATTTT
CDR3: CASRADRGGNQPQHF
V: TRBV6-5
D: TRBD1
J: TRBJ1-5
size: .

DNA: TGTGCCAGCAGCTCCAAGGGACAGGGGAGATACGAGCAGTACTTC
CDR3: CASSSKGQGRYEQYF
V: TRBV11-1
D: TRBD1
J: TRBJ2-7
size: .

DNA: TGTGCCAGCAGCTTCGGAGAAACCTACGAGCAGTACTTC
CDR3: CASSFGETYEQYF
V: TRBV5-6
D: .
J: TRBJ2-7
size: .

DNA: TGTGCCAGCAGCCAAGAATCCAGGCCGACGGATACGCAGTATTTT
CDR3: CASSQESRPTDTQYF
V: TRBV3-1/TRBV3-2
D: .
J: TRBJ2-3
size: .

DNA: TGTGCCAGCAGCTACAGCTCCTACGAGCAGTACTTC
CDR3: CASSYSSYEQYF
V: TRBV13
D: .
J: TRBJ2-7
size: once

DNA: TGTGCCAGCAGCGTAGGGGGGGTTATGAACACTGAAGCTTTCTTT
CDR3: CASSVGGVMNTEAFF
V: TRBV9
D: .
J: TRBJ1-1
size: once

DNA: TGTGCCAGCAGCTTGGTGCAGGGCTACGAGCAGTACTTC
CDR3: CASSLVQGYEQYF
V: TRBV5-6
D: .
J: TRBJ2-7
size: .

DNA: TGTGCCAGCAGCTTTCAACCTGGGGAGGGGTTCTATGGCTACACCTTC
CDR3: CASSFQPGEGFYGYTF
V: TRBV7-3
D: .
J: TRBJ1-2
size: .

DNA: TGTGCCAGCAGCTTCGGGTTGGGACAGTTTAATGAAAAACTGTTTTTT
CDR3: CASSFGLGQFNEKLFF
V: TRBV7-9
D: TRBD1
J: TRBJ1-4
size: once

DNA: TGTGCCAGCAGTTGGGACAGGTTGTCCTACGAGCAGTACTTC
CDR3: CASSWDRLSYEQYF
V: TRBV6-5
D: TRBD1
J: TRBJ2-7
size: .

DNA: TGTGCCAGCAGGACGATAAAGCGGACTAGCGAGGGTCTGGAGACCCAGTACTTC
CDR3: CASRTIKRTSEGLETQYF
V: TRBV11-2
D: TRBD2
J: TRBJ2-5
size: .

DNA: TGCGCCAGCAGCTTGGGGGTGCAGGGCCTCGGTTCACCCCTCCACTTT
CDR3: CASSLGVQGLGSPLHF
V: TRBV5-1
D: .
J: TRBJ1-6
size: .

DNA: TGTGCCAGCAGTTACTCAGGGGGCTTTGATTCACCCCTCCACTTT
CDR3: CASSYSGGFDSPLHF
V: TRBV6-6
D: TRBD1
J: TRBJ1-6
size: once

DNA: TGTGCCAGCAGCTCCGGGACAGGAATGAACACTGAAGCTTTCTTT
CDR3: CASSSGTGMNTEAFF
V: TRBV11-3
D: TRBD1
J: TRBJ1-1
size: .

DNA: TGTGCCAGTAGTATAGGGCAGGGGGTGTTCTATAGCAATCAGCCCCAGCATTTT
CDR3: CASSIGQGVFYSNQPQHF
V: TRBV19
D: TRBD1
J: TRBJ1-5
size: .

DNA: TGTGCCAGCAGTTTATCCAGCGGGGGGAACAATGAGCAGTTCTTC
CDR3: CASSLSSGGNNEQFF
V: TRBV27
D: TRBD2
J: TRBJ2-1
size: .

DNA: TGCGCCAGCAGCCAAGATAATACAGCCGCCTACGAGCAGTACTTC
CDR3: CASSQDNTAAYEQYF
V: TRBV4-3
D: .
J: TRBJ2-7
size: .

DNA: TGCGCCAGCAGTGAACTAGCGGGGGGAACAAAATACGAGCAGTACTTC
CDR3: CASSELAGGTKYEQYF
V: TRBV10-2
D: TRBD2
J: TRBJ2-7
size: .